Following are 17 T cell receptor beta chains from one sample sequenced in a study of T cells after posttransplantation cyclophosphamide (dated by TCRdb to 2016 to 2018). Libraries were constructed by the immunoSEQ multiplex PCR assay. Imported from immuneACCESS, the table was reduced by TCRdb to in-frame sequences with V and J called. These copies leave out some clones; in studies compared against another copy, an unresolved V gene accounts for under half, and the cause of the remainder is not known. The sample table contains tens of thousands of clones; only one count was recorded for just over 90% of them. The ten top clones hold around 3.1% of the sample. The source material was PBMCs. These receptor sequences come from a woman in her twenties or thirties in good health and a related stem cell transplant donor.

CDR3 coding DNA: TGTGCCAGCACCCATGAGCGGGGGGGCCGGCGGAATGAGCAGTTCTTC. This translates into CASTHERGGRRNEQFF. The rearrangement links TRBV4-2 to TRBJ2-1; 10 nucleotides align to TRBD2. The trim removed 7 bases at V and 7 bases at J, leaving 13 bases unmatched. Germline loops: CDR1 LGHNA, CDR2 YNFKEQ. This CDR3 region has 16 residues.

The chain combines TRBV7-2 with TRBJ2-5; 7 bases line up with TRBD2. This CDR3 spans 14 amino acids. V trimming: 7 bases; J trimming: 2 bases; junction bases outside the gene matches: 7. The V gene's germline CDR1 is SGHTA and CDR2 FQGNSA. The CDR3 nucleotides read TGTGCCAGCACACCAGCGGGACCTCAAGAGACCCAGTACTTC. This encodes CASTPAGPQETQYF.

On this clone itself: A read error is likely, as this CDR3 ends without the conserved phenylalanine or tryptophan. V is TRBV4-2 and J is TRBJ1-2, with D possibly being TRBD1 (6 bases). This CDR3 is built from 14 residues. In germline, CDR1 is LGHNA, CDR2 YNFKEQ. V was pared by 3 bases and J by 7 bases, with 15 bases between. As DNA, the CDR3 is TGTGCCAGCAGCCAGGCAAGTAACAGGGTTGGCTACACCCTC. Amino acid sequence: CASSQASNRVGYTL.

This clone was seen a single time. The J gene is TRBJ1-4, the V gene TRBV11-2; D is uncertain. V dropped 1 base and J dropped 8 bases, with 14 bases sitting between them. The CDR3 has 15 amino acids. Germline CDR1 reads SGHAT; CDR2 reads FQNNGV. CDR3 protein: CASSLGGVAREKLFF. In nucleotides, the CDR3 is TGTGCCAGCAGCTTAGGGGGAGTTGCCCGGGAAAAACTGTTTTTT.

The gene calls are TRBV29-1 and TRBJ2-1; weak D call: TRBD1 (6 bases). CDR1 is SQVTM, CDR2 ANQGSEA, per germline. Trimming took off 1 base at V and 4 bases at J, with 17 bases between the two ends. There are 16 residues in the CDR3. CDR3 nucleotide sequence: TGCAGCGTTGAAGGGTTGACAGGTGAAAAATACAATGAGCAGTTCTTC. Its protein is CSVEGLTGEKYNEQFF.

The chain carries TRBV30 and TRBJ2-7, with TRBD1 as a possible D gene (7 bases). Trimming pared 4 bases from V and 5 bases from J, leaving 21 bases between. Germline lookup yields CDR1 GTSNPN and CDR2 SVGIG (reference sequence). The CDR3 is 15 residues long. The CDR3 region has the DNA TGTGCCTGGATACTATTCGCAGGGGGGAGGAACGAGCAGTACTTC. Translated: CAWILFAGGRNEQYF.

V is TRBV10-1 and J is TRBJ2-7; D gene unclear. The ends were cut back, 6 bases at V and 0 bases at J, with 12 bases in the middle. The V gene's germline CDR1 is WNHNN and CDR2 SYGVQD (reference sequence). The CDR3 is made up of 14 amino acids. This chain's CDR3 is CASRGHETSYEQYF. The CDR3 bases are TGCGCCAGCAGAGGGCACGAGACCTCCTACGAGCAGTACTTC.

The chain has TRBV28 and TRBJ1-6, with D hard to call. Germline lookup yields CDR1 MDHEN and CDR2 SYDVKM. The V end lost 2 bases, the J end lost 10 bases, and 15 bases lay between the germline ends. CDR3 length: 15 residues. CDR3 DNA sequence: TGTGCCAGCAGTTTAAATGTCCAGGCCGGGTCACCCCTCCACTTT. As protein: CASSLNVQAGSPLHF.

J is TRBJ1-5 and V is TRBV4-3; 7 nucleotides line up with TRBD1. V gave up 0 bases and J gave up 6 bases; unmatched junction bases: 5. The CDR3 is 15 amino acids. Germline CDR1 LGHNA, CDR2 YSLEER. CDR3 sequence: CASSQDTTGTQPQHF. CDR3 nucleotide sequence: TGCGCCAGCAGCCAAGATACGACAGGGACTCAGCCCCAGCATTTT.

CDR3 residues: CASSIFLALSEETQYF. The CDR3 DNA is TGTGCCAGTAGTATTTTTCTAGCCTTATCGGAAGAGACCCAGTACTTC. The chain combines TRBV19 with TRBJ2-5; D may be TRBD2 (5 bases). This CDR3 is 16 amino acids long. The V and J ends lost 3 bases and 3 bases respectively, with 17 bases between them. In germline, CDR1 is LNHDA, CDR2 SQIVND (reference sequence).

This chain uses TRBV6-5 with TRBJ2-7, with 8 nucleotides matching TRBD1. Germline-derived CDR1 and CDR2 are MNHEY and SVGAGI. The V gene end was trimmed by 4 bases and the J gene end by 4 bases; junction bases not matched to a gene: 9. This CDR3 spans 15 amino acids. CDR3 region: CASSFYGTGNYEQYF. The CDR3 bases are TGTGCCAGCAGTTTTTATGGGACAGGAAATTACGAGCAGTACTTC.

This clone was detected only once. The V gene is TRBV18, the J gene TRBJ1-1; the D is unclear. CDR1 is KGHSH, CDR2 LQKENI, per germline. This CDR3 region has 13 residues. V lost 3 bases to trimming and J lost 1 base, with 6 bases between them. CDR3 in amino acids: CASSPAGNTEAFF. Here the CDR3 DNA reads TGTGCCAGCTCACCGGCAGGGAACACTGAAGCTTTCTTT.

The chain joins TRBV6-1 to TRBJ2-7; D unclear. V gave up 8 bases and J gave up 2 bases, with 13 bases separating them. Germline CDR1 reads MNHNS; CDR2 reads SASEGT. The length of the CDR3 is 13 residues. The CDR3 here is CASLETDPYEQYF. The CDR3 DNA is TGTGCCAGCTTGGAGACGGACCCCTACGAGCAGTACTTC.

V is TRBV30 and J is TRBJ2-2; 9 bases are shared with TRBD2. J gave up 6 bases and V 4 bases, and 12 bases lay outside the gene matches. CDR1 GTSNPN and CDR2 SVGIG come from the germline V gene (reference sequence). This CDR3 contains 16 residues. DNA of the CDR3: TGTGCCTGGACCTGGGGGCTAGCGGGGAGGGCCGGGGAGCTGTTTTTT. Its translation: CAWTWGLAGRAGELFF.

This chain connects TRBV6-6 to TRBJ1-3, with 9 bases matching TRBD1. The CDR3 has 16 amino acids. Trimming removed 5 bases from V and 0 bases from J; junction bases left unmatched: 5. Germline-derived CDR1 and CDR2 are MNHNY and SVGAGI (reference sequence). The DNA for the CDR3 is TGTGCCAGCAGTGGTGGACAGGGGCACTCTGGAAACACCATATATTTT. Encoded protein: CASSGGQGHSGNTIYF.

This chain's CDR3 is CASSTTSGVGETQYF. CDR3 nucleotide sequence: TGTGCCAGCTCAACGACTAGCGGGGTTGGGGAGACCCAGTACTTC. V gene TRBV18 combines with J gene TRBJ2-5; 11 bases map to TRBD2. The length of the CDR3 is 15 residues. The trim removed 5 bases at V and 5 bases at J, leaving 7 bases unmatched. The V gene's germline CDR1 is KGHSH and CDR2 LQKENI.

This chain joins TRBV2 and TRBJ1-4; D call uncertain. This CDR3 is built from 16 residues. The germline gives CDR1 SNHLY, CDR2 FYNNEI. Trimming stripped 5 bases from V and 0 bases from J, with 13 bases between. CDR3 DNA: TGTGCCAGCAGTCTCTCGAGAGGGTCAACTAATGAAAAACTGTTTTTT. It is translated as CASSLSRGSTNEKLFF.